The rows below give T cell receptor beta chains drawn from one sample of a study of T-cell memory formation after mild COVID-19. TCRdb redid the calling of the 5' RACE reads with MiXCR, one entry per CDR3 protein. This table holds 250,000 to 300,000 distinct CDR3 sequences, 15% to 20% found once. The material sequenced was PBMCs or a T cell subset sorted from them (not recorded which). Receptors originate from a man between 18 and 35 years old who had mild COVID-19 (a few samples of this study predate the infection). Cell type and time point are not known. The CDR3 runs from the conserved cysteine through the conserved F or W. The order of the fields is J gene, V gene, CDR3 protein.

TRBJ2-5 | TRBV30 | CAWSVAGGPQETQYF
TRBJ2-7 | TRBV4-1 | CASSQEWTSGSSYEQYF
TRBJ2-1 | TRBV11-2 | CASSQRRKYNEQFF
TRBJ2-3 | TRBV3-1 | CASSQGVGTTDTQYF
TRBJ1-2 | TRBV28 | CASGSGPRNYTF
TRBJ1-2 | TRBV3-1 | CASSLNRGRVYGYTF
TRBJ2-2 | TRBV7-6 | CASSSTTSGGKEVGKLFF
TRBJ2-7 | TRBV5-1 | CASSLELADEQYF
TRBJ1-6 | TRBV4-3 | CASSQDRTGTITNSPLHF
TRBJ2-5 | TRBV11-2 | CASSLGSGGAQETQYF
TRBJ2-3 | TRBV7-2 | CASSYTPGQGTDTQYF
TRBJ2-5 | TRBV7-2 | CASSPRSEGTQYF
TRBJ2-5 | TRBV6-5 | CASRARVSGETQYF
TRBJ1-5 | TRBV5-1 | CASSLAGGVQPQHF
TRBJ2-1 | TRBV7-2 | CASSYSGGSSYNEQFF
TRBJ1-1 | TRBV20-1 | CSASGNTEAFF
TRBJ2-1 | TRBV9 | CASSAGAVSSYNEQFF
TRBJ2-7 | TRBV25-1 | CASSTIREQYF
TRBJ1-1 | TRBV9 | CASSGYPNFEAFF
TRBJ1-5 | TRBV16 | CASSRPGGGHQPQHF
TRBJ2-1 | TRBV27 | CASSSYSRGVVEHNEQFF
TRBJ2-5 | TRBV5-4 | CASSLRVGETQYF
TRBJ1-4 | TRBV25-1 | CASSAEAGTNEKLFF
TRBJ1-5 | TRBV12-5 | CASGLEANQPQHF
TRBJ1-1 | TRBV7-9 | CASSPWVPEAFF
TRBJ1-1 | TRBV4-3 | CASSPLPGNTEAFF
TRBJ2-7 | TRBV7-2 | CASAPGSYEQYF
TRBJ2-2 | TRBV7-8 | CASSLGYGRYTGELFF
TRBJ2-2 | TRBV7-8 | CASSFRRLAGANTGELFF
TRBJ1-2 | TRBV9 | CASTRDTSRSYGYTF
TRBJ2-1 | TRBV6-5 | CASSYSLYNEQFF
TRBJ1-6 | TRBV6-5 | CASSYFGTGDSPLHF
TRBJ2-5 | TRBV2 | CASSEVVPKETQYF
TRBJ1-1 | TRBV3-1 | CASSQAPGINQAFF
TRBJ1-6 | TRBV7-2 | CASSLDSPYNSPLHF
TRBJ2-2 | TRBV24-1 | CATSDRYTGELFF
TRBJ2-1 | TRBV10-3 | CAIKERGGFEQFF
TRBJ1-4 | TRBV10-1 | CASSPGSAGEKLFF
TRBJ2-1 | TRBV6-5 | CASSYRGGNEQFF
TRBJ2-1 | TRBV7-9 | CASSPQGNGEQFF
TRBJ2-5 | TRBV20-1 | CSARDPSGRTQYF
TRBJ1-1 | TRBV7-3 | CASSSQGDTEAFF
TRBJ2-2 | TRBV7-6 | CASSLRTATGELFF
TRBJ2-1 | TRBV7-2 | CASSLGQGGGEQFF
TRBJ1-5 | TRBV10-3 | CAISESGQGQPQHF
TRBJ1-3 | TRBV11-2 | CASSLVYSGNTIYF
TRBJ2-5 | TRBV3-1 | CASSLGNGNQETQYF